Listed below are T cell receptor beta chains from one sample, sequenced in a study of cytomegalovirus exposure and HLA in healthy donors. Sequencing used immunoSEQ multiplex PCR; TCRdb keeps in-frame clones, though not all of them. The repertoire holds 150,000 to 200,000 clones, with 77% as singletons. The specimen was PBMCs. The source of these receptors is a woman younger than 45 in good health and CMV-seropositive. Each CDR3 is given with its conserved first and last residue. D genes are given only for firm matches. Size is omitted from some rows. Given values are once, few, many or a class for expanded clones.

D: -; size: -; J: TRBJ2-3; V: TRBV4-1; CDR3: CASAGLLSTDTQYF; DNA: TGCGCCAGCGCGGGACTTCTTAGCACAGATACGCAGTATTTT
D: -; size: few; J: TRBJ1-2; V: TRBV5-6; CDR3: CASSLGGGQGYGYTF; DNA: TGTGCCAGCAGCTTGGGGGGTGGCCAGGGCTATGGCTACACCTTC
D: -; size: -; J: TRBJ2-3; V: TRBV6-4; CDR3: CASSVGWSTDTQYF; DNA: TGTGCCAGCAGTGTCGGGTGGAGCACAGATACGCAGTATTTT
D: -; size: few; J: TRBJ1-4; V: TRBV28; CDR3: CASSLATNEKLFF; DNA: TGTGCCAGCAGTCTTGCAACTAATGAAAAACTGTTTTTT
D: -; size: once; J: TRBJ1-1; V: TRBV12-5; CDR3: CASGVGTSPTEAFF; DNA: TGTGCTAGTGGGGTTGGGACAAGCCCCACTGAAGCTTTCTTT
D: -; size: -; J: TRBJ2-7; V: TRBV4-1; CDR3: CASSQDNTIAVTSDEQYF; DNA: TGCGCCAGCAGCCAAGATAATACGATCGCGGTTACTTCGGACGAGCAGTACTTC
D: -; size: -; J: TRBJ2-7; V: TRBV5-4; CDR3: CAPSGSERSYEQYF; DNA: TGTGCCCCTTCCGGCTCCGAGCGGTCCTACGAGCAGTACTTC
D: TRBD1; size: -; J: TRBJ1-5; V: TRBV19; CDR3: CASGRDRTQGGYQPQHF; DNA: TGTGCCAGTGGGAGGGACAGGACCCAGGGGGGTTATCAGCCCCAGCATTTT
D: TRBD1; size: -; J: TRBJ2-7; V: TRBV5-6; CDR3: CASSLGDRVTYEQYF; DNA: TGTGCCAGCAGCTTGGGGGACAGGGTCACCTACGAGCAGTACTTC
D: TRBD1; size: -; J: TRBJ2-2; V: TRBV19; CDR3: CASRPTGGTGELFF; DNA: TGTGCCAGCCGGCCGACAGGGGGGACCGGGGAGCTGTTTTTT
D: -; size: -; J: TRBJ2-7; V: TRBV6-6; CDR3: CASSYERVGTYEQYF; DNA: TGTGCCAGCAGTTACGAGCGGGTAGGGACCTACGAGCAGTACTTC
D: TRBD2; size: few; J: TRBJ2-7; V: TRBV5-4; CDR3: CASSLAGGLEDEQYF; DNA: TGTGCCAGCAGCTTGGCGGGGGGACTCGAAGATGAGCAGTACTTC
D: -; size: -; J: TRBJ2-4; V: TRBV5-4; CDR3: CASSSSLGAGKNIQYF; DNA: TGTGCCAGCAGCTCCAGTTTGGGGGCCGGGAAAAACATTCAGTACTTC
D: TRBD1; size: -; J: TRBJ2-6; V: TRBV10-3; CDR3: CAISEGDRGTGANVLTF; DNA: TGTGCCATCAGCGAGGGGGACAGGGGGACTGGGGCCAACGTCCTGACTTTC
D: -; size: -; J: TRBJ1-3; V: TRBV6-5; CDR3: CASRQRRQIGNTIYF; DNA: TGTGCCAGCAGACAACGAAGACAGATCGGAAACACCATATATTTT
D: -; size: once; J: TRBJ1-5; V: TRBV28; CDR3: CASRNQGSGNQPQHF; DNA: TGTGCCAGCAGAAACCAGGGATCCGGCAATCAGCCCCAGCATTTT